The 26 T cell receptor beta chains listed next were all sequenced from one sample in a study of cytomegalovirus exposure and HLA in healthy donors. Use of 60 Vbeta and 13 Jbeta primers characterized the PCR. Libraries were prepared by immunoSEQ multiplex PCR; TCRdb keeps only in-frame clonotypes and omits some of them. The sample yields 95,000 or so clones, about four fifths seen once. Sequencing was carried out using PBMCs. These receptors were collected from a woman in her 70s in good health and CMV-seropositive.

The V call is TRBV27, the J call TRBJ1-1, with D hard to call. From germline, CDR1 is MNHEY and CDR2 SMNVEV (reference sequence). Trimming took off 2 bases at V and 6 bases at J, with 13 bases between the two ends. The CDR3 runs 14 residues. The CDR3 sequence is CASSLGRGSAEAFF. CDR3 DNA sequence: TGTGCCAGCAGTTTAGGGCGGGGATCCGCTGAAGCTTTCTTT.

The V gene is TRBV10-3, the J gene TRBJ2-7; TRBD2 matches 7 bases. The CDR3 is 17 residues long. V lost 0 bases, J lost 0 bases, and 8 bases stayed unmatched. Germline CDR1 ENHRY, CDR2 SYGVKD. The CDR3 protein is CAISESLAGDYSYEQYF. In DNA form, the CDR3 reads TGTGCCATCAGTGAGTCGTTGGCCGGGGACTACTCCTACGAGCAGTACTTC.

The rearrangement uses TRBV28 and TRBJ2-1; maybe TRBD2 (5 bases). V lost 4 bases, J lost 6 bases, and 13 bases lay in between. Germline V gives CDR1 MDHEN, CDR2 SYDVKM. This CDR3 has 14 amino acids. The CDR3 DNA reads TGTGCCAGCAGTTCAACTAGGGAAACCAATGAGCAGTTCTTC. Protein product: CASSSTRETNEQFF.

The V gene is TRBV5-4, the J gene TRBJ2-1; 11 positions agree with TRBD1. From germline, CDR1 is SGHNT and CDR2 YYREEE (reference sequence). After removal of 4 bases from V and 6 bases from J, the junction contained 6 bases not matched to a gene. The CDR3 sequence is 15 residues long. CDR3 amino acids: CASSRRGTGGNEQFF. As DNA, the CDR3 is TGTGCCAGCAGCAGACGGGGGACAGGGGGCAATGAGCAGTTCTTC.

V and J are TRBV19 and TRBJ1-5; no clear D gene. The V end was cut by 6 bases, the J end by 9 bases, with 15 bases between. The CDR3 spans 13 residues. CDR1 LNHDA and CDR2 SQIVND come from the germline V gene (reference sequence). CDR3 DNA: TGTGCCAGTAGAACCCAAGGTAGCTGGCCCCAGCATTTT. Encoded protein: CASRTQGSWPQHF.

This chain uses TRBV9 with TRBJ2-7; 14 nucleotides align to TRBD2. This CDR3 contains 16 residues. V lost 4 bases to trimming and J lost 4 bases; unmatched junction nucleotides: 7. Germline CDR1 is SGDLS and CDR2 is YYNGEE. The CDR3 nucleotides are TGTGCCAGCAGCCCAGGACTAGCGGGAGGAAATTACGAGCAGTACTTC. Encoded protein: CASSPGLAGGNYEQYF.

CDR3 loop: CSVDVFGGSGQETQYF. The CDR3 nucleotides are TGCAGCGTTGACGTGTTCGGGGGGTCGGGCCAAGAGACCCAGTACTTC. J is TRBJ2-5 and V is TRBV29-1, with 7 bases matching TRBD2. Germline V lookup: CDR1 SQVTM, CDR2 ANQGSEA. The junction had 11 bases not matched to a gene; V was cut back by 3 bases and J by 1 base. The length of the CDR3 is 16 residues.

V gene TRBV19 combines with J gene TRBJ2-1, with D perhaps matching TRBD1 (5 bases). V was cut by 3 bases and J by 5 bases, with 11 bases left in between. CDR1 is LNHDA, CDR2 SQIVND, per germline (reference sequence). This CDR3 contains 14 residues. CDR3 nucleotide sequence: TGTGCCAGTAGTATTGGCAGGGTAAACAATGAGCAGTTCTTC. Translating it yields CASSIGRVNNEQFF. The full variable domain, with the rest looked up from reference TRBV19 and TRBJ2-1, is DGGITQSPKYLFRKEGQNVTLSCEQNLNHDAMYWYRQDPGQGLRLIYYSQIVNDFQKGDIAEGYSVSREKKESFPLTVTSAQKNPTAFYLCASSIGRVNNEQFFGPGTRLTVL.

The chain carries TRBV13 and TRBJ2-7; TRBD2 matches 9 bases. Looked up from germline, CDR1 is PRHDT and CDR2 is FYEKMQ (reference sequence). J lost 1 base, V lost 4 bases, and 8 bases had no gene match. This CDR3 region has 16 residues. The chain's CDR3 is CASSYGGRGGSYEQYF. As DNA, the CDR3 is TGTGCCAGCAGCTACGGCGGGCGGGGGGGTTCCTACGAGCAGTACTTC.

V usage is TRBV5-1 and J usage is TRBJ2-2, with 10 nucleotides matching TRBD2. The CDR3 sequence is 20 residues long. V shed 0 bases and J 0 bases; nucleotides not matched to a gene: 11. CDR1 and CDR2 (germline): SGHRS, YFSETQ. The DNA for the CDR3 is TGCGCCAGCAGCTTGGCCGGAAAGCTAGCGGGAGTTCCGAACACCGGGGAGCTGTTTTTT. Translated, it gives CASSLAGKLAGVPNTGELFF.

The V call is TRBV29-1, the J call TRBJ1-1, with TRBD1 as a possible D gene (5 bases). CDR1 and CDR2 from the germline V gene are SQVTM and ANQGSEA. CDR3 size: 14 residues. The germline V and J ends were trimmed by 7 bases and 0 bases, with 15 bases remaining between them. CDR3 protein: CSAALQELNTEAFF. In DNA, the CDR3 is TGCAGCGCCGCCTTACAGGAACTGAACACTGAAGCTTTCTTT.

The gene calls are TRBV5-4 and TRBJ2-3; 10 bases match TRBD2. This CDR3 is built from 16 residues. The germline gives CDR1 SGHNT, CDR2 YYREEE (reference sequence). The ends lost 2 bases at V and 5 bases at J; junction bases unmatched: 8. The CDR3 sequence is CASSFRAGGPVDTQYF. The CDR3, as DNA: TGTGCCAGCAGCTTTAGAGCGGGAGGGCCGGTAGATACGCAGTATTTT.

CDR3 sequence: CASSQDPQGAGSNQPQHF. The CDR3 DNA reads TGCGCCAGCAGCCAAGATCCACAGGGGGCGGGGAGCAATCAGCCCCAGCATTTT. This rearrangement joins TRBV4-3 to TRBJ1-5, with 9 bases matching TRBD1. V lost 0 bases to trimming and J lost 1 base; unmatched junction nucleotides: 7. The CDR3 spans 18 residues. Germline CDR1 and CDR2: LGHNA and YSLEER.

The DNA of the CDR3 is TGTGCCAGCAGCCGATGGACTAGCGGGAGCGCAGATACGCAGTATTTT. Its translation: CASSRWTSGSADTQYF. The chain has TRBV28 and TRBJ2-3; 13 nucleotides line up with TRBD2. CDR3 length: 16 residues. Germline CDR1 MDHEN, CDR2 SYDVKM. V lost 6 bases to trimming and J lost 4 bases; unmatched junction nucleotides: 7.

The chain links TRBV28 to TRBJ2-5; 7 bases agree with TRBD2. The DNA end is more similar to TRBJ2-7, so the J call may be wrong. The CDR3 is made up of 14 amino acids. Per germline, CDR1 MDHEN and CDR2 SYDVKM. The CDR3 is CASSSGGSSYEQYF. The CDR3 bases are TGTGCCAGCAGTTCCGGGGGGTCCTCCTACGAGCAGTACTTC.

This chain uses TRBV21-1 with TRBJ1-5; TRBD1 is taken as the D call from the table, unchecked against the DNA. TRBV21-1 is designated a pseudogene. This CDR3 is built from 13 residues. The CDR3 loop reads CAIWTRSNQPQHF. The DNA for the CDR3 is TGTGCCATTTGGACAAGGAGCAATCAGCCCCAGCATTTT.

The V and J genes are TRBV9 and TRBJ1-5, with D possibly being TRBD1 (6 bases). This CDR3 has 15 residues. CDR1 and CDR2 from the germline V gene are SGDLS and YYNGEE. Trimming stripped 3 bases from V and 9 bases from J, with 19 bases between. CDR3 sequence (DNA): TGTGCCAGCAGCGCAGATGGACAGAAGGATCTGCCCCAGCATTTT. Protein sequence: CASSADGQKDLPQHF. Combining the CDR3 with reference TRBV9 and TRBJ1-5 gives the whole variable domain DSGVTQTPKHLITATGQRVTLRCSPRSGDLSVYWYQQSLDQGLQFLIQYYNGEERAKGNILERFSAQQFPDLHSELNLSSLELGDSALYFCASSADGQKDLPQHFGDGTRLSIL.

In this sample, this clone turned up a few times. The V call is TRBV4-3, the J call TRBJ2-7; D is perhaps TRBD2 (6 bases). Trimming removed 3 bases at V and 3 bases at J, with 12 bases between. Germline V gene sequence: CDR1 LGHNA, CDR2 YSLEER. CDR3 size: 14 residues. In nucleotides, the CDR3 is TGCGCCAGCAGCCATGGGGGGAAGGGCTACGAGCAGTACTTC. Its translation: CASSHGGKGYEQYF.

The chain recombines TRBV5-5 with TRBJ2-5; 8 bases fit TRBD2. Germline V gene lookup returns CDR1 SGHKS and CDR2 YYEKEE (reference sequence). The CDR3 runs 16 residues. J lost 2 bases, V lost 0 bases, and 6 bases had no gene match. The CDR3 DNA sequence: TGTGCCAGCAGCTTGGTGCTACTAGCGGCTCAAGAGACCCAGTACTTC. This sequence encodes CASSLVLLAAQETQYF.

V usage is TRBV4-2 and J usage is TRBJ2-1; TRBD2 matches 11 bases. J lost 7 bases, V lost 1 base, and 6 bases had no gene match. The CDR3 covers 16 residues. Germline-derived CDR1 and CDR2 are LGHNA and YNFKEQ. CDR3 nucleotides: TGTGCCAGCAGCCAAGGCGGGACTAGCGGTACAAATGAGCAGTTCTTC. Translated, it gives CASSQGGTSGTNEQFF.

This clone has a handful of counts. This chain links TRBV5-5 with TRBJ2-6, with 8 positions matching TRBD1. With 6 bases clipped from V and 4 bases from J, the junction kept 15 bases outside the gene matches. CDR1 and CDR2 (germline): SGHKS, YYEKEE (reference sequence). The CDR3 loop spans 18 amino acids. The chain's CDR3 is CASTRTGSLSVGANVLTF. CDR3 in DNA: TGTGCCAGCACCAGGACAGGGAGCCTCTCTGTAGGGGCCAACGTCCTGACTTTC.

This chain connects TRBV5-1 to TRBJ2-3, with D perhaps matching TRBD2 (6 bases). V lost 0 bases, J lost 0 bases, and 8 bases lay in between. The CDR3 runs 15 residues. Germline V gene sequence: CDR1 SGHRS, CDR2 YFSETQ. In DNA form, the CDR3 reads TGCGCCAGCAGCTTGGGGGGACTCAGCACAGATACGCAGTATTTT. This encodes CASSLGGLSTDTQYF.

The V gene is TRBV19, the J gene TRBJ2-3, with TRBD2 as a possible D gene (5 bases). CDR3 length equals 15 residues. CDR1 and CDR2 from the germline V gene are LNHDA and SQIVND (reference sequence). Between the trimmed V and J ends, which lost 3 bases and 11 bases, there was a span of 21 bases. Here the CDR3 reads CASSIEGFRVPRQYF. The CDR3, as DNA: TGTGCCAGTAGTATCGAGGGATTCCGGGTCCCAAGGCAGTATTTT. The full variable domain, rest sourced from reference TRBV19 and TRBJ2-3, is DGGITQSPKYLFRKEGQNVTLSCEQNLNHDAMYWYRQDPGQGLRLIYYSQIVNDFQKGDIAEGYSVSREKKESFPLTVTSAQKNPTAFYLCASSIEGFRVPRQYFGPGTRLTVL.

The chain combines TRBV6-5 with TRBJ1-2; TRBD1 might be the D (6 bases). Germline V gene data show CDR1 as MNHEY and CDR2 as SVGAGI. This CDR3 is built from 14 residues. The V gene lost 5 bases and the J gene lost 4 bases, with 14 bases spanning the gap. The chain's CDR3 is CASSPQGGSYGYTF. In nucleotides, the CDR3 is TGTGCCAGCAGTCCACAGGGTGGTAGCTATGGCTACACCTTC.

This clone was seen only a few times. The gene calls are TRBV4-2 and TRBJ2-7; TRBD2 matches at 12 bases. This CDR3 contains 20 residues. V gave up 4 bases and J gave up 4 bases; unmatched junction bases: 20. From germline, CDR1 is LGHNA and CDR2 YNFKEQ. The CDR3 sequence is CASSPIRPLLLAGGNYEQYF. The CDR3 DNA reads as TGTGCCAGCAGCCCGATCCGGCCCCTCCTACTAGCGGGAGGAAATTACGAGCAGTACTTC.

The V call is TRBV4-3, the J call TRBJ1-2; D is unclear. V was clipped by 1 base and J by 8 bases, with 20 bases between them. Germline CDR1 and CDR2: LGHNA and YSLEER. The CDR3 length is 16 residues. Here the CDR3 reads CASSQGSGEGSGGYTF. The CDR3 DNA is TGCGCCAGCAGCCAAGGATCGGGAGAGGGTTCTGGCGGCTACACCTTC.